The next 22 T cell receptor beta chains were all read from a single sample in a study of Tregs in tolerant kidney transplant recipients. Clones were sequenced by immunoSEQ multiplex PCR, and TCRdb holds only the in-frame ones, with some missing. The sample contains about 240,000 clones, about 86% of which appear only once. The sequenced material came from CD4+ T cells from blood. These receptors all come from a human donor in good health.

The V and J genes are TRBV19 and TRBJ1-1; TRBD1 aligns across 8 bases. The V segment lost 1 base and the J segment 0 bases; nucleotides outside the gene matches: 4. From germline, CDR1 is LNHDA and CDR2 SQIVND (reference sequence). The CDR3 contains 16 residues. This CDR3 is CASSIGQGRMNTEAFF. The DNA for the CDR3 is TGTGCCAGTAGTATAGGACAGGGGCGGATGAACACTGAAGCTTTCTTT.

The chain joins TRBV19 to TRBJ1-3, with D perhaps TRBD1 (5 bases). The V gene's germline CDR1 is LNHDA and CDR2 SQIVND (reference sequence). Trimming removed 4 bases at V and 4 bases at J, with 8 bases between. This CDR3 has 13 amino acids. The CDR3 DNA reads as TGTGCCAGTAGTAGGGACTTCGGAAACACCATATATTTT. The encoded protein is CASSRDFGNTIYF.

The CDR3: CASSSTVNYGYTF. The CDR3 DNA reads as TGTGCCAGTAGTTCGACAGTTAACTATGGCTACACCTTC. The chain links TRBV19 to TRBJ1-2, with D possibly being TRBD1 (5 bases). The CDR3 length is 13 residues. Trimming shortened V by 5 bases and J by 1 base, and 8 bases separated the two germline ends. From germline, CDR1 is LNHDA and CDR2 SQIVND (reference sequence).

This clone was seen a few times. The chain combines TRBV6-5 with TRBJ1-1; D is possibly TRBD1 (5 bases). Trimming left V 2 bases short and J 2 bases short, with 9 bases between. There are 14 residues in the CDR3. Germline CDR1 is MNHEY and CDR2 is SVGAGI. CDR3 nucleotides: TGTGCCAGCAGTTACGACCAGGGAAACACTGAAGCTTTCTTT. It codes for CASSYDQGNTEAFF.

The V and J genes are TRBV5-1 and TRBJ1-2; the match to TRBD1 covers 8 bases. V lost 4 bases to trimming and J lost 2 bases; unmatched junction nucleotides: 7. CDR1 is SGHRS, CDR2 YFSETQ, per germline. The CDR3 runs 15 residues. CDR3: CASSRTDRGNYGYTF. The CDR3 DNA is TGCGCCAGCAGCCGAACCGACAGGGGCAACTATGGCTACACCTTC.

The chain has TRBV6-5 and TRBJ2-7; 7 bases match TRBD1. V lost 6 bases, J lost 2 bases, and 4 bases stayed unmatched. The length of the CDR3 is 13 residues. The germline gives CDR1 MNHEY, CDR2 SVGAGI. This CDR3 reads CASSYDRAYEQYF. The CDR3 region has the DNA TGTGCCAGCAGCTATGACAGGGCCTACGAGCAGTACTTC.

Details on this clone: Distinct nucleotide sequences in the sample also encode this CDR3. This chain links TRBV2 with TRBJ1-5, with TRBD1 identical over 9 bases. The CDR3 loop spans 14 amino acids. V shed 4 bases, J shed 2 bases, and the junction held 0 bases outside the gene matches. Per germline, CDR1 SNHLY and CDR2 FYNNEI. CDR3 region: CASSGQGGNQPQHF. The CDR3 bases are TGTGCCAGCAGTGGACAGGGGGGCAATCAGCCCCAGCATTTT.

A note on this clone: One junction end does not reproduce the germline sequence, and a read error may be involved. This chain joins TRBV12-5 and TRBJ1-5, with 7 bases fitting TRBD1. This CDR3 contains 16 residues. CDR1 is LGHNT, CDR2 FRNRAP, per germline. The CDR3 sequence is CASGLDDRESSQPQHF. CDR3 DNA sequence: TGTGCTAGTGGTTTGGACGACAGGGAGAGCAGTCAGCCCCAGCATTTT. The whole variable domain, filled in from reference TRBV12-5 and TRBJ1-5, reads DARVTQTPRHKVTEMGQEVTMRCQPILGHNTVFWYRQTMMQGLELLAYFRNRAPLDDSGMPKDRFSAEMPDATLATLKIQPSEPRDSAVYFCASGLDDRESSQPQHFGDGTRLSIL.

This chain links TRBV11-2 with TRBJ1-5; D unresolved. CDR1 and CDR2 (germline): SGHAT, FQNNGV. V was clipped by 3 bases and J by 2 bases, with 14 bases between them. The CDR3 has 16 residues. The DNA of the CDR3 is TGTGCCAGCAGCTTGGTCGGCAGAACGGGCAATCAGCCCCAGCATTTT. This gives the protein CASSLVGRTGNQPQHF. The entire variable domain, with the rest obtained from reference TRBV11-2 and TRBJ1-5, is as follows: EAGVAQSPRYKIIEKRQSVAFWCNPISGHATLYWYQQILGQGPKLLIQFQNNGVVDDSQLPKDRFSAERLKGVDSTLKIQPAKLEDSAVYLCASSLVGRTGNQPQHFGDGTRLSIL.

V usage is TRBV5-4 and J usage is TRBJ2-7; 10 bases map to TRBD1. CDR1 is SGHNT, CDR2 YYREEE, per germline (reference sequence). There are 15 residues in the CDR3. V gave up 5 bases and J gave up 5 bases; unmatched junction bases: 10. The DNA for the CDR3 is TGTGCCAGCAGTCCAGCGACAGGGGGCCCCAACGAGCAGTACTTC. This codes for CASSPATGGPNEQYF.

This clone was picked up one time. V and J are TRBV4-1 and TRBJ2-3; D perhaps matches TRBD2 (6 bases). V lost 6 bases and J 1 base, leaving 17 bases between the germline ends. This CDR3 has 16 amino acids. In germline, CDR1 is MGHRA, CDR2 YSYEKL. CDR3 protein: CASRPLATRRTDTQYF. CDR3 nucleotides: TGCGCCAGCAGGCCCCTAGCGACGAGGCGCACAGATACGCAGTATTTT.

This sequence joins TRBV5-1 and TRBJ1-2; 8 nucleotides align to TRBD1. Unmatched junction bases numbered 11, after V lost 4 bases and J lost 3 bases. The length of the CDR3 is 16 residues. The germline CDR1 and CDR2 sequences are SGHRS and YFSETQ. CDR3 coding DNA: TGCGCCAGCAGCCCAGGACAGGGCCCTTTGTACTATGGCTACACCTTC. Amino acids: CASSPGQGPLYYGYTF.

A few counts support this clone. The chain is built from TRBV2 and TRBJ1-4; no firm D call. Germline CDR1 is SNHLY and CDR2 is FYNNEI. V was trimmed by 3 bases and J by 7 bases, leaving 9 bases between them. This CDR3 spans 13 amino acids. CDR3 amino acids: CASSDRSGEKLFF. CDR3 coding DNA: TGTGCCAGCAGTGACAGGTCTGGTGAAAAACTGTTTTTT.

The chain carries TRBV7-8 and TRBJ2-7; 9 bases agree with TRBD2. This CDR3 has 16 amino acids. Germline V gene sequence: CDR1 SGHVS, CDR2 FQNEAQ. With V trimmed by 5 bases and J by 0 bases, 8 bases remained unmatched. CDR3 region: CASSPEAGGPSYEQYF. The CDR3 region has the DNA TGTGCCAGCAGCCCTGAGGCGGGAGGGCCCTCCTACGAGCAGTACTTC.

This chain uses TRBV2 with TRBJ2-1; no clear D gene. The V gene lost 2 bases and the J gene lost 2 bases, with 10 bases spanning the gap. This CDR3 has 15 amino acids. Per the germline V gene, CDR1 is SNHLY and CDR2 is FYNNEI. The CDR3 nucleotides read TGTGCCAGCAGTGAATTGTCCCAGCCCTACAATGAGCAGTTCTTC. It yields the protein CASSELSQPYNEQFF.

This chain connects TRBV30 to TRBJ1-1; perhaps TRBD1 as D (6 bases). This CDR3 is 16 amino acids long. Between the trimmed V and J ends, which lost 3 bases and 4 bases, there was a span of 21 bases. The germline CDR1 and CDR2 sequences are GTSNPN and SVGIG (reference sequence). The CDR3 DNA is TGTGCCTGGAGGTCGGGGCGATACAGGGTGATCACTGAAGCTTTCTTT. It yields the protein CAWRSGRYRVITEAFF.

This clone was observed a few times. The J gene is TRBJ1-4, the V gene TRBV18; tentative D call: TRBD1 (5 bases). Per the germline V gene, CDR1 is KGHSH and CDR2 is LQKENI. The CDR3 totals 13 residues. V lost 2 bases, J lost 8 bases, and 9 bases lay in between. The CDR3 nucleotides read TGTGCCAGCTCACCAGGGGCGGGGGAAAAACTGTTTTTT. It yields the protein CASSPGAGEKLFF.

This chain joins TRBV6-5 and TRBJ2-7; D is unresolved. V lost 5 bases and J 2 bases, leaving 10 bases between the germline ends. Germline loops: CDR1 MNHEY, CDR2 SVGAGI. The length of the CDR3 is 13 residues. The CDR3 spells CASSEASPYEQYF. DNA for the CDR3: TGTGCCAGCAGTGAAGCAAGCCCCTACGAGCAGTACTTC.

The V call is TRBV19, the J call TRBJ1-4; D is perhaps TRBD1 (5 bases). The CDR3 consists of 16 residues. CDR1 and CDR2 from the germline V gene are LNHDA and SQIVND (reference sequence). The germline V and J ends were trimmed by 4 bases and 4 bases, with 16 bases remaining between them. CDR3 nucleotides: TGTGCCAGTAGTAGTGGCCCGCGTGGGGGTAATGAAAAACTGTTTTTT. It encodes CASSSGPRGGNEKLFF. Using reference TRBV19 and TRBJ1-4 for the parts outside the CDR3, the full variable domain is DGGITQSPKYLFRKEGQNVTLSCEQNLNHDAMYWYRQDPGQGLRLIYYSQIVNDFQKGDIAEGYSVSREKKESFPLTVTSAQKNPTAFYLCASSSGPRGGNEKLFFGSGTQLSVL.

The J gene is TRBJ1-3, the V gene TRBV7-9; D ambiguous. Trimming cost V 6 bases and J 4 bases, with 16 bases left between them. The CDR3 consists of 15 residues. Germline CDR1 reads SEHNR; CDR2 reads FQNEAQ (reference sequence). CDR3 residues: CASSSHEGRGNTIYF. For the CDR3, the DNA is TGTGCCAGCAGTTCACACGAGGGTAGAGGAAACACCATATATTTT. The variable domain in full, with the rest retrieved from reference TRBV7-9 and TRBJ1-3, is DTGVSQNPRHKITKRGQNVTFRCDPISEHNRLYWYRQTLGQGPEFLTYFQNEAQLEKSRLLSDRFSAERPKGSFSTLEIQRTEQGDSAMYLCASSSHEGRGNTIYFGEGSWLTVV.

The chain couples TRBV5-1 to TRBJ2-4; D uncertain. The CDR3 is 17 residues long. Germline CDR1 and CDR2: SGHRS and YFSETQ. V lost 2 bases to trimming and J lost 0 bases, with 15 bases between them. The CDR3, as DNA: TGCGCCAGCAGCTTTAGTTATACGGATCTAGCCAAAAACATTCAGTACTTC. Translating gives CASSFSYTDLAKNIQYF.

The chain recombines TRBV27 with TRBJ1-1; the match to TRBD1 covers 9 bases. This CDR3 has 17 amino acids. The germline V gene encodes CDR1 MNHEY and CDR2 SMNVEV (reference sequence). Unmatched junction bases numbered 14, after V lost 4 bases and J lost 5 bases. The DNA for the CDR3 is TGTGCCAGCAGTTCGGTGGGAGGGACAGGGCGTCGAACTGAAGCTTTCTTT. Amino acid sequence: CASSSVGGTGRRTEAFF.